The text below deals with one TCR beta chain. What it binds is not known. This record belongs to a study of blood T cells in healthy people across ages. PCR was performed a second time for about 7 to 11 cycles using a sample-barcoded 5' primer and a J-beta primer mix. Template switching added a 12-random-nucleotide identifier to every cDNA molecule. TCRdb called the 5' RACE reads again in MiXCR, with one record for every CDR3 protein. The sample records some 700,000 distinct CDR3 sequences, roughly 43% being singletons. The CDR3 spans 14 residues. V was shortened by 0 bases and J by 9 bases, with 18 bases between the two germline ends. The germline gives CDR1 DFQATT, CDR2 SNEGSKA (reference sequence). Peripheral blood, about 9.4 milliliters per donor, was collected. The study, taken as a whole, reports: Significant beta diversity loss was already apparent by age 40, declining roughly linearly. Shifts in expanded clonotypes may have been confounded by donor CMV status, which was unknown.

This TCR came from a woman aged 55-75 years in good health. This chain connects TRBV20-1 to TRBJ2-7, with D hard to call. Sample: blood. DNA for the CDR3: TGCAGTGCTAGAGATATAGTTCGACTCTCTGGGCAGTACTTC. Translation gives CSARDIVRLSGQYF.